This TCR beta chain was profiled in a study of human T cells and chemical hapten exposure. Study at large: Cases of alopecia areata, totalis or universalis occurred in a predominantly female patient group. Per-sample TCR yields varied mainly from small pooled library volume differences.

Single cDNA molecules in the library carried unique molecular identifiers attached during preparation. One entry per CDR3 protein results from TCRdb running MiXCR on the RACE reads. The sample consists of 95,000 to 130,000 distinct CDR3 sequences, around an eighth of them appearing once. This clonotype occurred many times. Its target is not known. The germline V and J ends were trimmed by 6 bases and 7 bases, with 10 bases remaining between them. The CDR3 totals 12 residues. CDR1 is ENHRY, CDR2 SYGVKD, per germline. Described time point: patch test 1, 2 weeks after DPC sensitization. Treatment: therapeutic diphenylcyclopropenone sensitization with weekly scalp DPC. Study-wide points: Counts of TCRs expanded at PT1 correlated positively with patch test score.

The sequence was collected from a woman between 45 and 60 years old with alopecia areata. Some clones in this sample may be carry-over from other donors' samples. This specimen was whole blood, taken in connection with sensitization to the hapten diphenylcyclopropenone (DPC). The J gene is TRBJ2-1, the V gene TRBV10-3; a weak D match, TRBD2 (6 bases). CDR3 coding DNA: TGTGCCATCAGCCGACTAGAGAATGAGCAGTTCTTC. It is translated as CAISRLENEQFF.